What follows are 7 T cell receptor beta chains derived from one specimen sequenced in a study of control samples from healthy donors and cancer patients. Sequencing used immunoSEQ multiplex PCR; TCRdb keeps in-frame clones, though not all of them. The sample yields around 100,000 clones, about 90% seen once. The sequencing sample was made of blood. Every receptor here comes from a woman between 50 and 59 years old in good health.

This sequence joins TRBV19 and TRBJ2-5, with D tentatively TRBD2 (6 bases). The CDR3 is 14 residues long. V shed 3 bases and J shed 2 bases, with 10 bases lying between them. The germline CDR1 and CDR2 sequences are LNHDA and SQIVND (reference sequence). CDR3 coding DNA: TGTGCCAGTAGTATTGGCCGGGGGCAAGAGACCCAGTACTTC. Its protein product is CASSIGRGQETQYF.

The J gene is TRBJ1-4, the V gene TRBV27, with D tentatively TRBD1 (5 bases). Germline CDR1 reads MNHEY; CDR2 reads SMNVEV (reference sequence). The CDR3 loop spans 15 amino acids. V was shortened by 2 bases and J by 3 bases, with 10 bases between the two germline ends. Written as DNA, the CDR3 is TGTGCCAGCAGTTTAGGACTACAGGCTAATGAAAAACTGTTTTTT. This translates into CASSLGLQANEKLFF.

The V gene is TRBV12-3 or TRBV12-4, the J gene TRBJ2-7, with D hard to call. With 3 bases removed from V and 3 bases from J, the gap between germline ends came to 6 bases. The CDR3 is 12 residues long. CDR3 residues: CASSFHGYEQYF. The CDR3 DNA is TGTGCCAGCAGTTTTCACGGCTACGAGCAGTACTTC.

The V gene is TRBV18, the J gene TRBJ2-3, with D perhaps TRBD1 (5 bases). V shed 4 bases and J shed 1 base, with 9 bases lying between them. The germline V gene has CDR1 KGHSH and CDR2 LQKENI. The CDR3 has 14 amino acids. The CDR3 DNA is TGTGCCAGCTCACACGACAGAGGCACAGATACGCAGTATTTT. This translates into CASSHDRGTDTQYF.

There are a few counts of this clone. This sequence joins TRBV5-4 and TRBJ1-1; D is undetermined. Germline CDR1 reads SGHNT; CDR2 reads YYREEE (reference sequence). The CDR3 has 13 residues. V lost 1 base to trimming and J lost 7 bases, with 11 bases between them. The CDR3 DNA sequence: TGTGCCAGCAGCTTGAATACGGAGTATGAAGCTTTCTTT. Translating it yields CASSLNTEYEAFF.

V gene TRBV4-1 combines with J gene TRBJ1-1; D not certain. This CDR3 contains 14 residues. The V end lost 0 bases, the J end lost 4 bases, and 9 bases lay between the germline ends. In germline, CDR1 is MGHRA, CDR2 YSYEKL. CDR3 coding DNA: TGCGCCAGCAGCCAAGATCACACATTCACTGAAGCTTTCTTT. It specifies CASSQDHTFTEAFF.

The CDR3 DNA is TGCGCCAGCAGCCTCTCCCGGAGGGGGTTCAATGAGCAGTTCTTC. Protein: CASSLSRRGFNEQFF. The chain couples TRBV4-3 to TRBJ2-1; D is perhaps TRBD1 or TRBD2 (6 bases each). The germline CDR1 and CDR2 sequences are LGHNA and YSLEER. This CDR3 region has 15 residues. V lost 4 bases to trimming and J lost 6 bases, with 16 bases between them.